The rows below give T cell receptor beta chains drawn from one sample of a study of blood T cell repertoires in COVID-19. Sequencing was performed with immunoSEQ multiplex PCR; in TCRdb, only in-frame clones are kept and a portion is missing. In the table there are tens of thousands of clones, around 74% of which are singletons. Material: peripheral blood. Receptor source: a man between 65 and 79 years old with acute or convalescent COVID-19. Both conserved end residues are part of each CDR3. A D gene is named only where the DNA matches it firmly. Clone sizes are given selectively: once, few, many, or a class where the clone is expanded.

medium-sized,TRBV15,TRBJ2-1,TRBD1,CATRRGTGLNEQFF,TGTGCCACCCGCCGGGGGACAGGGTTGAATGAGCAGTTCTTC
NA,TRBV29-1,TRBJ1-5,TRBD1,CSVAGGDSNQPQHF,TGCAGCGTTGCAGGGGGAGACTCCAATCAGCCCCAGCATTTT
NA,TRBV4-2,TRBJ2-7,TRBD1,CASSDRTGSSYEQYF,TGTGCCAGCAGCGATCGGACAGGCAGCTCCTACGAGCAGTACTTC
NA,TRBV27,TRBJ2-3,TRBD2,CASSRGGDTQYF,TGTGCCAGCAGTCGCGGGGGGGATACGCAGTATTTT
NA,TRBV6-5,TRBJ2-7,TRBD2,CASSLREGYEQYF,TGTGCCAGCAGCCTCAGGGAGGGCTACGAGCAGTACTTC
NA,TRBV28,TRBJ1-6,TRBD1,CASSPLDRVNSPLHF,TGTGCCAGCAGTCCCCTTGACAGGGTGAATTCACCCCTCCACTTT
NA,TRBV7-9,TRBJ1-5,NA,CASSSWTGTLVNQPQHF,TGTGCCAGCAGCTCCTGGACCGGGACTTTAGTCAATCAGCCCCAGCATTTT
NA,TRBV9,TRBJ1-1,NA,CASSSNFEAFF,TGTGCCAGCAGTTCAAACTTTGAAGCTTTCTTT
NA,TRBV18,TRBJ2-1,TRBD2,CASYGTTFYNEQFF,TGTGCCAGCTACGGGACTACGTTCTACAATGAGCAGTTCTTC
NA,TRBV18,TRBJ2-7,TRBD1,CASSPPGTGSLEQYF,TGTGCCAGCTCACCACCGGGGACAGGGAGTCTCGAGCAGTACTTC
NA,TRBV5-1,TRBJ2-3,TRBD2,CASSAGEGHSTDTQYF,TGCGCCAGCAGCGCCGGGGAGGGCCATAGCACAGATACGCAGTATTTT
NA,TRBV11-1,TRBJ2-7,TRBD2,CASSIRLAGNHEQYF,TGTGCCAGCAGCATCCGACTAGCGGGAAACCACGAGCAGTACTTC
few,TRBV7-2,TRBJ1-4,NA,CASSRSGWGNEKLFF,TGTGCCAGCAGCCGCTCAGGGTGGGGTAATGAAAAACTGTTTTTT
NA,TRBV9,TRBJ1-3,NA,CASSVATGSGNTIYF,TGTGCCAGCAGCGTAGCGACGGGCTCTGGAAACACCATATATTTT
NA,TRBV21-1,TRBJ2-7,NA,CASSKGRPSGTISYEQYF,TGTGCCAGCAGCAAAGGCCGACCAAGCGGGACAATCTCCTACGAGCAGTACTTC
NA,TRBV7-9,TRBJ1-5,TRBD1,CASSLTGDSQPQHF,TGTGCCAGCAGCTTAACCGGGGACAGTCAGCCCCAGCATTTT
NA,TRBV24-1,TRBJ2-1,TRBD2,CATRGGNYNEQFF,TGTGCCACCAGGGGAGGGAACTACAATGAGCAGTTCTTC
NA,TRBV12-3/TRBV12-4,TRBJ1-1,TRBD1,CASRGQGNTEAFF,TGTGCCAGCAGAGGACAGGGGAACACTGAAGCTTTCTTT
NA,TRBV28,TRBJ2-7,TRBD2,CASSLLFSGSGYEQYF,TGTGCCAGCAGTTTATTGTTTAGCGGGAGTGGCTACGAGCAGTACTTC
NA,TRBV11-3,TRBJ2-1,NA,CASSYRTTRYNEQFF,TGTGCCAGCAGCTACAGGACGACGCGATACAATGAGCAGTTCTTC
NA,TRBV9,TRBJ1-1,TRBD1,CASSAGGRSEAFF,TGTGCCAGCAGCGCAGGGGGCAGGTCTGAAGCTTTCTTT
NA,TRBV28,TRBJ2-2,NA,CASSPSDRYTGELFF,TGTGCCAGCAGTCCTTCGGACAGATACACCGGGGAGCTGTTTTTT
NA,TRBV7-8,TRBJ2-2,NA,CASSPYTGELFF,TGTGCCAGCAGCCCGTACACCGGGGAGCTGTTTTTT
NA,TRBV5-1,TRBJ1-1,TRBD1,CASSQSTGVNTEAFF,TGCGCCAGCAGCCAATCGACAGGGGTCAACACTGAAGCTTTCTTT
NA,TRBV7-9,TRBJ1-2,NA,CASSLMEDSYGYTF,TGTGCCAGCAGCTTAATGGAGGATTCTTATGGCTACACCTTC
NA,TRBV7-3,TRBJ2-3,NA,CASRFQTGADTQYF,TGTGCCAGCAGGTTCCAGACAGGAGCAGATACGCAGTATTTT
NA,TRBV5-1,TRBJ1-1,NA,CASSLVTDTEAFF,TGCGCCAGCAGCTTGGTGACAGACACTGAAGCTTTCTTT
NA,TRBV28,TRBJ2-1,NA,CASRPPLAGTEQFF,TGTGCCAGCAGACCGCCCCTAGCAGGGACAGAGCAGTTCTTC
NA,TRBV24-1,TRBJ2-7,TRBD1,CATSDRGTGDEQYF,TGTGCCACCAGTGACCGGGGTACAGGGGACGAGCAGTACTTC
few,TRBV29-1,TRBJ1-1,NA,CSVLSGTYTEAFF,TGCAGCGTACTCTCCGGGACTTACACTGAAGCTTTCTTT
NA,TRBV14,TRBJ2-5,NA,CASSQKAAGKVEETQYF,TGTGCCAGCAGCCAAAAGGCGGCAGGGAAGGTCGAAGAGACCCAGTACTTC
NA,TRBV5-1,TRBJ2-7,TRBD2,CASSLAGTSRTYEQYF,TGCGCCAGCAGCTTGGCCGGGACTAGCCGTACCTACGAGCAGTACTTC
NA,TRBV7-3,TRBJ2-1,NA,CASSPGGLGEQFF,TGTGCCAGCAGCCCCGGGGGATTGGGTGAGCAGTTCTTC
NA,TRBV5-1,TRBJ2-3,TRBD2,CASSLAGGGPADTQYF,TGCGCCAGCAGCTTGGCCGGGGGAGGGCCAGCAGATACGCAGTATTTT
NA,TRBV18,TRBJ1-4,NA,CASSPGDTDEKLFF,TGTGCCAGCTCACCGGGGGACACCGATGAAAAACTGTTTTTT
NA,TRBV29-1,TRBJ1-1,NA,CSVLSRIVYTEAFF,TGCAGCGTACTCTCGAGGATCGTGTACACTGAAGCTTTCTTT
NA,TRBV24-1,TRBJ2-2,NA,CATSEQGFTGELFF,TGTGCCACCAGTGAACAGGGATTCACCGGGGAGCTGTTTTTT
NA,TRBV3-1/TRBV3-2,TRBJ2-3,NA,CASKGGQQNTDTQYF,TGTGCCAGCAAGGGGGGGCAGCAGAACACAGATACGCAGTATTTT
NA,TRBV18,TRBJ2-1,NA,CASSGLKSGTYNEQFF,TGTGCCAGCTCAGGCCTTAAAAGCGGAACCTACAATGAGCAGTTCTTC
NA,TRBV2,TRBJ2-1,TRBD2,CASTPGTSGYNEQFF,TGTGCCAGCACCCCAGGGACTAGCGGATACAATGAGCAGTTCTTC
NA,TRBV10-3,TRBJ1-2,TRBD1,CAISEQGNYGYTF,TGTGCCATCAGTGAACAGGGGAACTATGGCTACACCTTC
NA,TRBV19,TRBJ2-6,TRBD2,CASTLGLAGGSGANVLTF,TGTGCCAGTACCCTCGGGCTAGCGGGAGGGTCTGGGGCCAACGTCCTGACTTTC
NA,TRBV5-4,TRBJ2-3,TRBD2,CASSLAGDYTDTQYF,TGTGCCAGCAGCTTGGCCGGGGACTACACAGATACGCAGTATTTT
NA,TRBV5-6,TRBJ2-3,TRBD1,CASSLVDRAADTQYF,TGTGCCAGCAGCTTGGTAGACAGGGCGGCAGATACGCAGTATTTT
NA,TRBV19,TRBJ1-5,NA,CASHIRTLSNQPQHF,TGTGCCAGTCATATAAGGACTCTTAGCAATCAGCCCCAGCATTTT
NA,TRBV18,TRBJ2-7,TRBD1,CASSRGQGQGGEQYF,TGTGCCAGCTCTCGCGGACAGGGACAGGGGGGCGAGCAGTACTTC
NA,TRBV7-2,TRBJ2-2,TRBD2,CASTLAGRTGELFF,TGTGCCAGCACTCTAGCGGGACGCACCGGGGAGCTGTTTTTT
NA,TRBV4-1,TRBJ1-4,TRBD1,CASSPDGQGSGKLFF,TGCGCCAGCAGCCCGGACGGACAGGGATCGGGAAAACTGTTTTTT
NA,TRBV10-3,TRBJ2-3,TRBD2,CAISYQLAGNTDTQYF,TGTGCCATCAGTTATCAACTAGCGGGGAACACAGATACGCAGTATTTT
few,TRBV4-2,TRBJ2-1,NA,CASSQESGSSYNEQFF,TGTGCCAGCAGCCAAGAGAGCGGCAGCTCCTACAATGAGCAGTTCTTC
once,TRBV12-3/TRBV12-4,TRBJ2-1,NA,CASSFGPFNEQFF,TGTGCCAGCAGTTTTGGGCCTTTCAATGAGCAGTTCTTC
NA,TRBV7-2,TRBJ1-2,NA,CASSSGQANGYTF,TGTGCCAGCAGCTCCGGCCAGGCGAATGGCTACACCTTC
few,TRBV9,TRBJ1-3,NA,CASSVDYSGNTIYF,TGTGCCAGCAGCGTCGACTACTCTGGAAACACCATATATTTT
NA,TRBV7-3,TRBJ2-6,NA,CASSLNAGLDNTRSGANVLTF,TGTGCCAGCAGCTTAAATGCAGGGCTCGATAATACTCGGTCTGGGGCCAACGTCCTGACTTTC